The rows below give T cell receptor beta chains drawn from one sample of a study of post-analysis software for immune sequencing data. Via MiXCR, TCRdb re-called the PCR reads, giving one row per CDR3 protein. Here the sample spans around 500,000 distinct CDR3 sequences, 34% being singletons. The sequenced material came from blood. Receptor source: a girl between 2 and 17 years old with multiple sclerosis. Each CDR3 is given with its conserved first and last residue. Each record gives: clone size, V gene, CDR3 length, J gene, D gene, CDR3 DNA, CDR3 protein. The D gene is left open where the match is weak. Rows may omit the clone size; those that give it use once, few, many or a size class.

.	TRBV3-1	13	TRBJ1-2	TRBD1	TGTGCCAGCAGCCCCGGACAGGGGGGTGACTACACCTTC	CASSPGQGGDYTF
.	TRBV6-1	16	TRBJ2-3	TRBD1	TGTGCCAGCAGCAGGGACAGGGTAACTAGCGCAGATACGCAGTATTTT	CASSRDRVTSADTQYF
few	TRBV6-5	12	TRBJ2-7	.	TGTGCCAGCAGGGGGACCGCCCTTACGCAGTACTTC	CASRGTALTQYF
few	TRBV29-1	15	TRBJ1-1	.	TGCAGCGTTGGGGACGGGATTGGGGGACGCACTGAAGCTTTCTTT	CSVGDGIGGRTEAFF
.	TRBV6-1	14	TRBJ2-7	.	TGTGCCAGCAGAAGGGCGACTAAATTCTACGAGCAGTACTTC	CASRRATKFYEQYF
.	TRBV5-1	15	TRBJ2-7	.	TGCGCCAGCAGCCCAAGTTCCGAGGGGTACAATGAGCAGTACTTC	CASSPSSEGYNEQYF
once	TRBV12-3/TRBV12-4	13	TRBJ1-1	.	TGTGCCAGTATTCTGGCCGCGAACACTGAAGCTTTCTTT	CASILAANTEAFF
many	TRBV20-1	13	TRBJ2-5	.	TGCAGTGCTCAGGTTTTCGGGGAAGAGACCCAGTACTTC	CSAQVFGEETQYF
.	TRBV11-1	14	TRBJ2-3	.	TGTGCCAGCAGCTATATCCCTAGCACAGATACGCAGTATTTT	CASSYIPSTDTQYF
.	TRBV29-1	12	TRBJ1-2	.	TGCAGCGCCGGGACACACTCTGATGGCTACACCTTC	CSAGTHSDGYTF
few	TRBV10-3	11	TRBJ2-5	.	TGTGCCATCGGGTACCAAGAGACCCAGTACTTC	CAIGYQETQYF
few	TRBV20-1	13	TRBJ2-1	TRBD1	TGCAGTGGACTGGACAGGGGAGGCAATGAGCAGTTCTTC	CSGLDRGGNEQFF
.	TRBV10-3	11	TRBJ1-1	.	TGTGCCGTCAGGGTGGACACTGAAGCTTTCTTT	CAVRVDTEAFF
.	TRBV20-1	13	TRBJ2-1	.	TGCAGTGCCCCCATGGTCCCGGACAATGAGCAGTTCTTC	CSAPMVPDNEQFF
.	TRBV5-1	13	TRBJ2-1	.	TGCGCCAGCAGCTGGGGAATGGGGAATGAGCAGTTCTTC	CASSWGMGNEQFF
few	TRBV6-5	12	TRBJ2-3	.	TGTGCCAGCAGCCCACAAGGTTATACGCAGTATTTT	CASSPQGYTQYF
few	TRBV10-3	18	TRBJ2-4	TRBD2	TGTGCCATCAGTGAGGTGCGGGGGGCCCGGTCCGGGGGGAACATTCAGTACTTC	CAISEVRGARSGGNIQYF
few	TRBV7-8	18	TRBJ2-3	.	TGTGCCAGCAGTCAACCCGACTACAAGATTTTAGGCGCAGATACGCAGTATTTT	CASSQPDYKILGADTQYF
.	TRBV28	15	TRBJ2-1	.	TGTGCCAGCAGTTTAAGACGGACAGCATACAATGAGCAGTTCTTC	CASSLRRTAYNEQFF
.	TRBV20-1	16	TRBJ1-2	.	TGCAGTGCTAGCCCACCACAGACAACAGCTAACTATGGCTACACCTTC	CSASPPQTTANYGYTF
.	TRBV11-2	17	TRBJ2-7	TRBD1	TGTGCCAGCAGCTCCGGGACAGGGGGCTTTCCCCACTACGAGCAGTACTTC	CASSSGTGGFPHYEQYF
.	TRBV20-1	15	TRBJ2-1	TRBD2	TGCAGTGCTAGAGACACAAGCGGGGGTTACAATGAGCAGTTCTTC	CSARDTSGGYNEQFF
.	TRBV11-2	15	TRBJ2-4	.	TGTGCCAGCAGCTTCTCACGGAAGGGCAAAAACATTCAGTACTTC	CASSFSRKGKNIQYF
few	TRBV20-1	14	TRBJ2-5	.	TGCAGTGCTAGAGATCGATTGAGGATGGCATCCCAGTACTTC	CSARDRLRMASQYF
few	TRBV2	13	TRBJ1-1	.	TGTGCCAGCCGGGAACAGGGTAACACTGAAGCTTTCTTT	CASREQGNTEAFF
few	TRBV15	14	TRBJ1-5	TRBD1	TGTGCCACCTGGACAGGGTATAGCAATCAGCCCCAGCATTTT	CATWTGYSNQPQHF
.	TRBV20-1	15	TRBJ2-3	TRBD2	TGCAGTGCTAGAGATGTGAGCGGGGGGCCAGATACGCAGTATTTT	CSARDVSGGPDTQYF
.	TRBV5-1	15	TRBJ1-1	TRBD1	TGCGCCAGCAGCCCCGGGACAGCCCCATGGGCCGAAGCTTTCTTT	CASSPGTAPWAEAFF
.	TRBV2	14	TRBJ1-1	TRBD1	TGTGCCAGCAGGCTGGACAGGGGCCCCGAGGAAGCTTTCTTT	CASRLDRGPEEAFF
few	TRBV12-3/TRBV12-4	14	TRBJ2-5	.	TGTGCCAGCAGTTTACAAGCGGTATCGGAGACCCAGTACTTC	CASSLQAVSETQYF
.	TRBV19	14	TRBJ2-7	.	TGTGCCAGTAGTATTTATGGCTTCTCCTACGAGCAGTACTTC	CASSIYGFSYEQYF
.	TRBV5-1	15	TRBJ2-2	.	TGCGCCAGCAGCTTGATAGGCCCTGGAACCGGGGAGCTGTTTTTT	CASSLIGPGTGELFF
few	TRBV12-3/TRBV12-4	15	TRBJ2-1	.	TGTGCCAGCAGTTTAGAGGACTACCAAAACAATGAGCAGTTCTTC	CASSLEDYQNNEQFF